One sample yielded the 32 T cell receptor beta chains listed below, sequenced in a study of immune reconstitution after stem cell transplant in scleroderma. TCRdb reprocessed the RT-PCR reads via MiXCR and lists one record per CDR3 protein. The sample includes over 2,000 distinct CDR3 sequences, 6.5% to 9% seen only once; the top ten take around 12%. The biological material was taken before or after autologous hematopoietic stem cell transplantation (not recorded which). Source of these receptors: a male donor with systemic sclerosis.

By proportion, this clonotype is medium-sized. The gene calls are TRBV7-3 and TRBJ1-1; D not resolved. The CDR3 spans 17 residues. Trimming removed 2 bases at V and 3 bases at J, with 19 bases between. Germline CDR1 reads SGHTA; CDR2 reads FQGTGA. The CDR3 loop is CASSLPRWPPRDTEAFF. The DNA of the CDR3 is TGTGCCAGCAGCTTACCCCGGTGGCCTCCCCGTGACACTGAAGCTTTCTTT. Full variable domain (missing parts from reference TRBV7-3 and TRBJ1-1): GAGVSQTPSNKVTEKGKYVELRCDPISGHTALYWYRQSLGQGPEFLIYFQGTGAADDSGLPNDRFFAVRPEGSVSTLKIQRTERGDSAVYLCASSLPRWPPRDTEAFFGQGTRLTVV.

This clonotype qualifies as medium-sized (0.01 to 0.1%). This chain connects TRBV5-1 to TRBJ1-1; tentatively, D is TRBD1 (5 bases). This CDR3 spans 13 amino acids. Per germline, CDR1 SGHRS and CDR2 YFSETQ. The V and J ends lost 9 bases and 2 bases respectively, with 14 bases between them. As DNA, the CDR3 is TGCGCCACCGCCTCAGGGTCTAACACTGAAGCTTTCTTT. Translating it yields CATASGSNTEAFF.

This clonotype is labeled as medium-sized. The rearrangement joins TRBV20-1 to TRBJ1-5; D is uncertain. The CDR3 spans 14 residues. Looked up from germline, CDR1 is DFQATT and CDR2 is SNEGSKA (reference sequence). Trimming left V 1 base short and J 0 bases short, with 7 bases between. The CDR3 DNA is TGCAGTGCTAGAGCAGCAGATAGCAATCAGCCCCAGCATTTT. This encodes CSARAADSNQPQHF.

Judged by abundance, this clonotype is medium-sized. V and J are TRBV20-1 and TRBJ2-3; 9 bases are shared with TRBD2. Germline V gene data show CDR1 as DFQATT and CDR2 as SNEGSKA (reference sequence). V lost 8 bases and J lost 2; bases outside the gene matches: 14. CDR3 length: 16 amino acids. The DNA of the CDR3 is TGCAGTTACGAATCCGGGCGGGGGGGATTCACAGATACGCAGTATTTT. Translation gives CSYESGRGGFTDTQYF.

This clonotype is judged medium-sized. The chain links TRBV12-5 to TRBJ2-7; D gene ambiguous. The germline V and J ends were trimmed by 8 bases and 7 bases, with 15 bases remaining between them. The CDR3 covers 12 residues. CDR1 is LGHNT and CDR2 is FRNRAP in the germline V gene. The CDR3 DNA reads TGTGCTAGTATGCAGGCCCCCGGGGAGCAGTACTTC. Protein sequence: CASMQAPGEQYF.

Sample share makes this clonotype medium-sized. The chain has TRBV20-1 and TRBJ2-7; D might be TRBD1 (5 bases). The ends were cut back, 5 bases at V and 0 bases at J, with 17 bases in the middle. This CDR3 region has 15 residues. Germline assignment: CDR1 DFQATT and CDR2 SNEGSKA (reference sequence). The CDR3 is CSARPGRSPSYEQYF. For the CDR3, the DNA is TGCAGTGCTCGTCCAGGGCGCTCCCCCTCCTACGAGCAGTACTTC.

This clonotype is labeled as medium-sized. This chain uses TRBV14 with TRBJ2-7; D is unresolved. CDR3 length: 12 residues. The V end lost 1 base, the J end lost 0 bases, and 1 base lay between the germline ends. CDR1 SGHDN and CDR2 FVKESK come from the germline V gene. The CDR3 spells CASSQASYEQYF. In DNA, the CDR3 is TGTGCCAGCAGCCAAGCCTCCTACGAGCAGTACTTC. The complete variable domain, with remaining parts taken from reference TRBV14 and TRBJ2-7, reads EAGVTQFPSHSVIEKGQTVTLRCDPISGHDNLYWYRRVMGKEIKFLLHFVKESKQDESGMPNNRFLAERTGGTYSTLKVQPAELEDSGVYFCASSQASYEQYFGPGTRLTVT.

The chain uses TRBV20-1 and TRBJ2-5; the match to TRBD1 covers 10 bases. Unmatched junction bases numbered 9, after V lost 4 bases and J lost 7 bases. In germline, CDR1 is DFQATT, CDR2 SNEGSKA (reference sequence). The CDR3 has 14 residues. CDR3 nucleotides: TGCAGTGCTATTTCCGGGACAGGGGAAGGGACCCAGTACTTC. It is translated as CSAISGTGEGTQYF.

Comment on this clonotype: A much more abundant neighbour one base away suggests this may be a read error. This rearrangement joins TRBV5-5 to TRBJ1-1, with D unclear. The germline V gene encodes CDR1 SGHKS and CDR2 YYEKEE (reference sequence). The CDR3 has 11 residues. In DNA form, the CDR3 reads TGTACCAGCAGCTACCACGCTGAAGCTTTCTTT. It is translated as CTSSYHAEAFF. Full variable domain (rest looked up from reference TRBV5-5 and TRBJ1-1): DAGVTQSPTHLIKTRGQQVTLRCSPISGHKSVSWYQQVLGQGPQFIFQYYEKEERGRGNFPDRFSARQFPNYSSELNVNALLLGDSALYLCTSSYHAEAFFGQGTRLTVV.

Notes on this clonotype: This may arise from a read error, as a much more abundant clone is one base away. The J gene is TRBJ2-7, the V gene TRBV2, with 9 positions matching TRBD1. The germline gives CDR1 SNHLY, CDR2 FYNNEI. The CDR3 has 16 residues. The CDR3 loop is CASSEAGTGSFYEQHF. DNA of the CDR3: TGTGCCAGCAGTGAGGCTGGGACAGGGTCTTTCTACGAGCAGCACTTC.

Only a few counts were recorded for this clonotype. This chain uses TRBV5-6 with TRBJ1-5; TRBD1 is a possible D gene (5 bases). The CDR3 length is 14 residues. CDR1 is SGHDT, CDR2 YYEEEE, per germline. With 2 bases removed from V and 2 bases from J, the gap between germline ends came to 8 bases. CDR3 residues: CASSFMGGNQPQHF. In DNA, the CDR3 is TGTGCCAGCAGCTTTATGGGGGGCAATCAGCCCCAGCATTTT.

Within the sample, this clonotype is hyperexpanded. V usage is TRBV5-1 and J usage is TRBJ2-3; D is uncertain. This CDR3 region has 15 residues. Germline values: CDR1 SGHRS, CDR2 YFSETQ. V was clipped by 5 bases and J by 0 bases, with 13 bases between them. The CDR3 bases are TGCGCCAGCAGGGTCGCGGAGTCTAGCACAGATACGCAGTATTTT. Its translation is CASRVAESSTDTQYF.

This clonotype counts as medium-sized (0.01 to 0.1%). The gene calls are TRBV20-1 and TRBJ2-7, with D tentatively TRBD2 (6 bases). V lost 5 bases and J lost 5, with 13 bases in between. Germline V gene sequence: CDR1 DFQATT, CDR2 SNEGSKA (reference sequence). The CDR3 consists of 12 residues. CDR3 nucleotide sequence: TGCAGTGCTGCGGAGGGAAGCAACGAGCAGTACTTC. Protein sequence: CSAAEGSNEQYF.

Notes on this clonotype: This may be a read error: a much more frequent sequence differs by one nucleotide. As the CDR3 is not closed by the conserved phenylalanine or tryptophan, this likely results from a read error. The rearrangement links TRBV5-1 to TRBJ1-2, with 7 bases that match TRBD1. After removal of 5 bases from V and 8 bases from J, the junction contained 15 bases not matched to a gene. The V gene's germline CDR1 is SGHRS and CDR2 YFSETQ. The CDR3 contains 15 residues. CDR3 nucleotide sequence: TGCGCCAGCAGTTTCTTGACAGGGAGAGTCGACGGCTACACCCTC. Translating gives CASSFLTGRVDGYTL.

This clonotype counts as large. The chain has TRBV20-1 and TRBJ1-2; D uncertain. Per the germline V gene, CDR1 is DFQATT and CDR2 is SNEGSKA (reference sequence). Trimming removed 4 bases from V and 4 bases from J, with 10 bases in between. This CDR3 has 12 residues. The CDR3 region is CSATGDSYGYTF. The CDR3 DNA reads as TGCAGTGCTACCGGGGATTCCTATGGCTACACCTTC.

By sample fraction, this clonotype is medium-sized. This chain connects TRBV3-1 to TRBJ1-2; 7 nucleotides agree with TRBD1. The CDR3 extends over 15 amino acids. CDR1 is LGHDT, CDR2 YNNKEL, per germline (reference sequence). Unmatched junction bases numbered 4, after V lost 1 base and J lost 2 bases. In DNA, the CDR3 is TGTGCCAGCAGCCAAGGGGCCAGGGGGAACTATGGCTACACCTTC. It specifies CASSQGARGNYGYTF.

Relative to its sample, this clonotype is medium-sized. The J gene is TRBJ2-3, the V gene TRBV11-2; 9 bases match TRBD1. The germline V gene encodes CDR1 SGHAT and CDR2 FQNNGV. The J segment lost 4 bases and the V segment lost 4 bases, leaving 6 bases of the junction unmatched. The CDR3 runs to 15 residues. Written as DNA, the CDR3 is TGTGCCAGCAGCTCCTACAGGGGGCGTGCAGATACGCAGTATTTT. This codes for CASSSYRGRADTQYF.

The chain links TRBV29-1 to TRBJ2-3; 8 nucleotides line up with TRBD2. The CDR3 is made up of 16 amino acids. Trimming took 7 bases from V and 3 from J; bases not matched to a gene: 15. Germline CDR1 is SQVTM and CDR2 is ANQGSEA. CDR3 region: CSANGLSGVITDTQYF. CDR3 in DNA: TGCAGCGCTAACGGACTTAGCGGGGTGATAACAGATACGCAGTATTTT.

This clonotype counts as medium-sized (0.01 to 0.1%). For the CDR3, the DNA is TGTGCCAGCAGTGTGGGGGATCTAGCCAAAAACATTCAGTACTTC. Encoded protein: CASSVGDLAKNIQYF. This chain uses TRBV2 with TRBJ2-4; tentatively, D is TRBD1 or TRBD2 (5 bases each). Trimming pared 4 bases from V and 0 bases from J, leaving 10 bases between. CDR3 length equals 15 residues. Germline lookup yields CDR1 SNHLY and CDR2 FYNNEI.

This clonotype is medium-sized within its sample. The chain joins TRBV27 to TRBJ1-2, with no clear D. Germline V gene sequence: CDR1 MNHEY, CDR2 SMNVEV (reference sequence). V was cut by 6 bases and J by 4 bases, with 9 bases left in between. The CDR3 covers 12 residues. CDR3 sequence: CASRGGSYGYTF. CDR3 nucleotide sequence: TGTGCCAGCAGAGGAGGGAGCTATGGCTACACCTTC.

By share, this clonotype counts as medium-sized. The V gene is TRBV7-9, the J gene TRBJ2-7; D possibly corresponds to TRBD1 (6 bases). The V end lost 6 bases, the J end lost 1 base, and 13 bases lay between the germline ends. The CDR3 extends over 14 amino acids. CDR1 and CDR2 (germline): SEHNR, FQNEAQ (reference sequence). The CDR3 sequence is CASSDTDRSYEQYF. As DNA, the CDR3 is TGTGCCAGCAGTGATACGGACAGATCCTACGAGCAGTACTTC.

Judged by abundance, this clonotype is medium-sized. The rearrangement joins TRBV5-5 to TRBJ2-5; TRBD2 matches 14 bases. Unmatched junction bases numbered 8, after V lost 0 bases and J lost 1 base. CDR1 and CDR2 (germline): SGHKS, YYEKEE (reference sequence). This CDR3 region has 19 residues. CDR3 sequence: CASSLVPGTSGGLQETQYF. In DNA, the CDR3 is TGTGCCAGCAGCTTGGTCCCCGGGACTAGCGGGGGCCTCCAAGAGACCCAGTACTTC.

This clonotype is categorized as medium-sized. The junction does not match germline at one end; this may be a read error. The CDR3 region is CSARVGGDRDSF. The CDR3 DNA is TGCAGTGCTAGAGTGGGAGGGGACCGCGATAGTTTT. This sequence joins TRBV20-1 and TRBJ1-1; TRBD1 is a possible D gene (5 bases). Germline V CDR1 and CDR2: DFQATT, SNEGSKA (reference sequence). This CDR3 comprises 12 residues.

This clonotype is labeled medium-sized. The chain is built from TRBV11-2 and TRBJ2-1, with TRBD1 matching over 10 bases. With 0 bases clipped from V and 9 bases from J, the junction kept 8 bases outside the gene matches. The germline V gene encodes CDR1 SGHAT and CDR2 FQNNGV. The CDR3 is 16 residues long. CDR3 sequence reads: CASSLEWGQGLAEQFF. For the CDR3, the DNA is TGTGCCAGCAGCTTAGAATGGGGACAGGGGTTAGCTGAGCAGTTCTTC.

This clonotype rates as medium-sized. The genes are TRBV5-1 and TRBJ2-4; TRBD2 is a possible D gene (6 bases). The V and J ends lost 7 bases and 0 bases respectively, with 14 bases between them. Germline loops: CDR1 SGHRS, CDR2 YFSETQ. There are 15 residues in the CDR3. The CDR3, as DNA: TGCGCCAGCTCCCCGATGACTAGAGCCAAAAACATTCAGTACTTC. Its translation is CASSPMTRAKNIQYF.

This clonotype was picked up one time. The rearrangement uses TRBV6-6 and TRBJ2-7, with D unclear. The CDR3 consists of 14 residues. Trimming pared 3 bases from V and 0 bases from J, leaving 9 bases between. CDR1 is MNHNY, CDR2 SVGAGI, per germline (reference sequence). CDR3 nucleotides: TGTGCCAGCAGTTATGTGGCGGTCTCCTACGAGCAGTACTTC. This translates into CASSYVAVSYEQYF.

This clonotype counts as medium-sized (0.01 to 0.1%). The chain couples TRBV9 to TRBJ2-5; possibly TRBD1 for D (6 bases). This CDR3 spans 15 amino acids. Germline V gives CDR1 SGDLS, CDR2 YYNGEE. The V gene lost 2 bases and the J gene lost 5 bases, with 16 bases spanning the gap. The CDR3 reads CASSVTGLARETQYF. CDR3 nucleotide sequence: TGTGCCAGCAGCGTCACAGGGTTGGCTCGGGAGACCCAGTACTTC.

This clonotype was counted a few times. This sequence joins TRBV7-6 and TRBJ2-3; the match to TRBD2 covers 14 bases. This CDR3 has 16 amino acids. V lost 1 base, J lost 5 bases, and 2 bases stayed unmatched. Germline CDR1 reads SGHVS; CDR2 reads FNYEAQ. The DNA for the CDR3 is TGTGCCAGCAGCTTAGTGGGGACTAGCGGGGGAGATACGCAGTATTTT. As protein: CASSLVGTSGGDTQYF.

This clonotype is medium-sized by share. This chain joins TRBV12-3 or TRBV12-4 and TRBJ1-2; TRBD1 matches 10 bases. This CDR3 is built from 14 residues. The trim removed 4 bases at V and 8 bases at J, leaving 7 bases unmatched. The CDR3 DNA follows: TGTGCCAGCAGTTCGGACAGGGGGAAAAGGGGCTACACCTTC. Its protein product is CASSSDRGKRGYTF.

By share, this clonotype ranks as large. V gene TRBV18 combines with J gene TRBJ2-7; TRBD1 aligns across 11 bases. CDR1 and CDR2 (germline): KGHSH, LQKENI. The CDR3 runs to 15 residues. V gave up 3 bases and J gave up 3 bases; unmatched junction bases: 4. The CDR3, as DNA: TGTGCCAGCTCACCGGCCGGGACAGGGGGCTACGAGCAGTACTTC. Translating it yields CASSPAGTGGYEQYF.

The sample holds a few counts of this clonotype. The chain recombines TRBV19 with TRBJ1-1, with 9 bases matching TRBD1. From germline, CDR1 is LNHDA and CDR2 SQIVND (reference sequence). The CDR3 has 12 amino acids. V was pared by 7 bases and J by 6 bases, with 3 bases of the junction left unmatched. The CDR3 protein is CASKDRGPEAFF. DNA of the CDR3: TGTGCCAGTAAGGACAGGGGCCCTGAAGCTTTCTTT.

By share of the sample, this clonotype is medium-sized. The chain carries TRBV5-1 and TRBJ1-1, with TRBD1 identical over 7 bases. CDR1 and CDR2 (germline): SGHRS, YFSETQ. With 1 base clipped from V and 4 bases from J, the junction kept 7 bases outside the gene matches. There are 15 residues in the CDR3. CDR3 in DNA: TGCGCCAGCAGCTTGTCGACAGGGAGCGGCACTGAAGCTTTCTTT. This codes for CASSLSTGSGTEAFF.